The 17 T cell receptor beta chains in this list originate from one sample, sequenced in a study of T-cell memory formation after mild COVID-19 (dated by TCRdb to about 2021). To prepare the library, 5' RACE was applied. The listed sequencing device is Illumina NovaSeq 6000. TCRdb passed the public sequencing reads through fastp at Q25 and MiXCR, retaining productive beta sequences. Rows with one shared CDR3 protein collapse into an entry with the most common genes and DNA. This sample comprises under 250,000 distinct CDR3 sequences, approximately 15% of them detected only once. Together, the top ten hold over 2% of the sample. Material: PBMCs or a T cell subset sorted from them (not recorded which). The receptors shown here come from an adult woman who had mild COVID-19 (a few samples of this study predate the infection). The sample titles of this study are shuffled in the database, so cell type and time point are left out; the donor was told from shared clones.

J is TRBJ1-2 and V is TRBV7-8; possibly TRBD1 for D (6 bases). This CDR3 is built from 14 residues. The germline CDR1 and CDR2 sequences are SGHVS and FQNEAQ. V lost 5 bases, J lost 3 bases, and 13 bases lay in between. CDR3 loop: CASSRKGGDYGYTF. CDR3 nucleotides: TGTGCCAGCAGCCGGAAGGGGGGCGACTATGGCTACACCTTC.

This clonotype was observed a few times. This chain uses TRBV6-5 with TRBJ2-2; D unresolved. The CDR3 runs 12 residues. Germline loops: CDR1 MNHEY, CDR2 SVGAGI. V gave up 0 bases and J gave up 7 bases, with 3 bases separating them. Here the CDR3 DNA reads TGTGCCAGCAGTTACTCGTTCGGGGAGCTGTTTTTT. Protein product: CASSYSFGELFF.

This clonotype has just a few counts. The chain links TRBV5-1 to TRBJ2-2; 9 bases match TRBD2. CDR1 and CDR2 from the germline V gene are SGHRS and YFSETQ. The CDR3 runs 18 residues. The J segment lost 1 base and the V segment lost 0 bases, leaving 7 bases of the junction unmatched. The CDR3 nucleotides read TGCGCCAGCAGCTTGGTCCCCCTAGCGGGGAGGAACACCGGGGAGCTGTTTTTT. It translates to CASSLVPLAGRNTGELFF.

This sequence joins TRBV7-9 and TRBJ2-5; TRBD2 is a possible D gene (6 bases). The CDR3 has 14 amino acids. Germline assignment: CDR1 SEHNR and CDR2 FQNEAQ (reference sequence). V lost 5 bases to trimming and J lost 4 bases, with 14 bases between them. CDR3 bases: TGTGCCAGCAGCCTGATGGGGCGGGGAGAGACCCAGTACTTC. This translates into CASSLMGRGETQYF.

This chain connects TRBV9 to TRBJ1-1; D not certain. The germline V gene encodes CDR1 SGDLS and CDR2 YYNGEE. Trimming pared 3 bases from V and 1 base from J, leaving 13 bases between. The CDR3 consists of 15 residues. CDR3 DNA sequence: TGTGCCAGCAGCGCTAGTGCTTTCGGGAACACTGAAGCTTTCTTT. This translates into CASSASAFGNTEAFF.

V gene TRBV12-3 or TRBV12-4 combines with J gene TRBJ2-1; no firm D call. Trimming removed 3 bases at V and 5 bases at J, with 11 bases between. This CDR3 comprises 14 residues. CDR3 residues: CASSFRAWDNEQFF. DNA for the CDR3: TGTGCCAGCAGTTTTCGGGCATGGGACAATGAGCAGTTCTTC.

This clonotype has ten or more counts. The rearrangement uses TRBV12-3 or TRBV12-4 and TRBJ1-5; a weak D match, TRBD1 (5 bases). With 1 base removed from V and 7 bases from J, the gap between germline ends came to 11 bases. The CDR3 spans 14 residues. This CDR3 is CASSLVGRAQPQHF. CDR3 sequence (DNA): TGTGCCAGCAGTTTAGTTGGCAGGGCCCAGCCCCAGCATTTT.

The chain carries TRBV7-9 and TRBJ2-7, with TRBD1 identical over 8 bases. The germline gives CDR1 SEHNR, CDR2 FQNEAQ (reference sequence). The CDR3 is 15 residues long. Trimming removed 4 bases from V and 6 bases from J; junction bases left unmatched: 11. The CDR3 loop is CASSSIYGQGLEQYF. In nucleotides, the CDR3 is TGTGCCAGCAGCTCGATATATGGACAGGGCCTCGAGCAGTACTTC.

This clonotype was observed a few times. The chain combines TRBV24-1 with TRBJ2-3, with TRBD2 identical over 8 bases. Per the germline V gene, CDR1 is KGHDR and CDR2 is SFDVKD. The CDR3 runs to 15 residues. The V gene end was trimmed by 3 bases and the J gene end by 0 bases; junction bases not matched to a gene: 1. CDR3 in amino acids: CATSDIAGSTDTQYF. The CDR3 bases are TGTGCCACCAGTGATATAGCGGGAAGCACAGATACGCAGTATTTT.

The rearrangement uses TRBV5-1 and TRBJ2-1; TRBD2 matches 10 bases. Germline V gives CDR1 SGHRS, CDR2 YFSETQ. The CDR3 spans 14 residues. J was trimmed by 3 bases and V by 6 bases; bases with no gene match: 3. The CDR3 DNA follows: TGCGCCAGCACGGAGCGGGAGGGCTACAATGAGCAGTTCTTC. Translated, it gives CASTEREGYNEQFF. The full variable domain, in which reference TRBV5-1 and TRBJ2-1 provide the parts outside the CDR3, is KAGVTQTPRYLIKTRGQQVTLSCSPISGHRSVSWYQQTPGQGLQFLFEYFSETQRNKGNFPGRFSGRQFSNSRSEMNVSTLELGDSALYLCASTEREGYNEQFFGPGTRLTVL.

The CDR3 nucleotides read TGTGCCAGCAGCCAAGAGCGTCGTCTCACCGGGGAGCTGTTTTTT. It yields the protein CASSQERRLTGELFF. The V gene is TRBV3-1, the J gene TRBJ2-2; no firm D call. Trimming pared 0 bases from V and 4 bases from J, leaving 9 bases between. Germline V gene sequence: CDR1 LGHDT, CDR2 YNNKEL (reference sequence). This CDR3 has 15 amino acids.

There are a few counts of this clonotype. The chain is built from TRBV7-3 and TRBJ2-3; 10 nucleotides match TRBD1. Per germline, CDR1 SGHTA and CDR2 FQGTGA. This CDR3 region has 15 residues. The trim removed 6 bases at V and 3 bases at J, leaving 6 bases unmatched. DNA of the CDR3: TGTGCCAGCAGTCCCGACAGGGGGCTAACAGATACGCAGTATTTT. Its protein product is CASSPDRGLTDTQYF.

This clonotype was found a few times. The gene calls are TRBV20-1 and TRBJ2-2, with TRBD2 matching over 11 bases. The trim removed 4 bases at V and 1 base at J, leaving 2 bases unmatched. The CDR3 is made up of 15 amino acids. Per germline, CDR1 DFQATT and CDR2 SNEGSKA (reference sequence). Written as DNA, the CDR3 is TGCAGTGCTACCGGGACTAGCGGGAACACCGGGGAGCTGTTTTTT. Translation gives CSATGTSGNTGELFF.

This clonotype has just a few counts. A much bigger clone sits one base away, suggesting this may be a read error. The V gene is TRBV7-3, the J gene TRBJ1-1, with D tentatively TRBD1 (6 bases). The germline V gene encodes CDR1 SGHTA and CDR2 FQGTGA. The CDR3 consists of 13 residues. Deletions cut 2 bases from V and 4 bases from J, with 8 bases between. The CDR3 DNA reads as TGTGCCAGCAGCTTAGGACAGAGCACTGAAGCTTTCTTT. This codes for CASSLGQSTEAFF.

As regards this clonotype: The junction shows a germline mismatch at one end, possibly a read error. The rearrangement links TRBV7-2 to TRBJ1-2; 11 bases are a match to TRBD1. The CDR3 runs 12 residues. The germline gives CDR1 SGHTA, CDR2 FQGNSA. In DNA form, the CDR3 reads TGTGCCAGCAGCCCACGGACAGGGGGCTTCACCTTC. Translating it yields CASSPRTGGFTF.

This clonotype was observed a few times. V gene TRBV21-1 combines with J gene TRBJ2-4; the table's D call of TRBD1 was not tested on the DNA. TRBV21-1 is given as a pseudogene. CDR3 length: 16 amino acids. CDR3 region: CASSKAHPGAKNIQYF. For the CDR3, the DNA is TGTGCCAGCAGCAAAGCCCACCCTGGGGCCAAAAACATTCAGTACTTC.

The J gene is TRBJ2-1, the V gene TRBV6-5; 13 nucleotides line up with TRBD2. CDR1 is MNHEY, CDR2 SVGAGI, per germline. This CDR3 contains 16 residues. J lost 9 bases, V lost 5 bases, and 10 bases had no gene match. CDR3: CASSKPGLAGLREQFF. The CDR3 nucleotides read TGTGCCAGCAGTAAACCGGGACTAGCGGGACTACGTGAGCAGTTCTTC.